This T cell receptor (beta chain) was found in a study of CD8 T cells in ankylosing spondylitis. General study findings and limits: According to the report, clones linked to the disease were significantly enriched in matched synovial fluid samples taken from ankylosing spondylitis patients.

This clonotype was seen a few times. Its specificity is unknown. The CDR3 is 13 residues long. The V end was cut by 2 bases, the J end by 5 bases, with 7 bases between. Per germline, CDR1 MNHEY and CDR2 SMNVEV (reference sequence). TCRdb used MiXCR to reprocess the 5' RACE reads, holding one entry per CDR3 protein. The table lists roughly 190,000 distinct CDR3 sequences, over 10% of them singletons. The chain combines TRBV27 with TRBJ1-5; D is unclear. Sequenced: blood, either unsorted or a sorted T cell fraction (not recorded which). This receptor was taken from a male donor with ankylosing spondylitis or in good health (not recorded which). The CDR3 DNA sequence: TGTGCCAGCAGTTTAGGTACCGATCAGCCCCAGCATTTT. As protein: CASSLGTDQPQHF.